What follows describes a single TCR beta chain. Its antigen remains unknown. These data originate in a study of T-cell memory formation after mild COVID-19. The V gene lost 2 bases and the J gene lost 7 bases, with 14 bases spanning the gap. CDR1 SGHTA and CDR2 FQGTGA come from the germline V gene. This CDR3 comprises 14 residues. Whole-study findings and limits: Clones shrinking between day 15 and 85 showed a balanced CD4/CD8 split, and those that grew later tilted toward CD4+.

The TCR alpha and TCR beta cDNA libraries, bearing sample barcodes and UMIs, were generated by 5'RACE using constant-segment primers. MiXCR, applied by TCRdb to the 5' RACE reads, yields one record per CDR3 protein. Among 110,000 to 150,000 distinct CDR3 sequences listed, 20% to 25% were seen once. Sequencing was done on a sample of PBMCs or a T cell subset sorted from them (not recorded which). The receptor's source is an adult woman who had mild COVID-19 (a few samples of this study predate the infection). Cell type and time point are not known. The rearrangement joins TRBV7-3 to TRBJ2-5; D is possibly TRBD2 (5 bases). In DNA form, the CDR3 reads TGTGCCAGCAGCTTAGGGCTGACTGGAGGGACCCAGTACTTC. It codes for CASSLGLTGGTQYF.